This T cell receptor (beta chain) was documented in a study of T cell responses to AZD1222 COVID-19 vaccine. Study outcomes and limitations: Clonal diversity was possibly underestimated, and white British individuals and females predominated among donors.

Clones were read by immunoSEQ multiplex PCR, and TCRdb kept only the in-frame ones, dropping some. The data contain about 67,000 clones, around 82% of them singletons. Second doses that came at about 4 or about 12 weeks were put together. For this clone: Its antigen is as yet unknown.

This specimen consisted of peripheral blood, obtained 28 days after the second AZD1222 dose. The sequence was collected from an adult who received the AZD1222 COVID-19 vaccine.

The CDR3 protein is CASSLLTGRLEPQHF. CDR3 nucleotides: TGTGCCAGCAGTTTATTAACAGGGAGGTTAGAGCCCCAGCATTTT. The chain carries TRBV28 and TRBJ1-5; D might be TRBD1 (6 bases). V shed 1 base and J shed 8 bases, with 15 bases lying between them. Germline values: CDR1 MDHEN, CDR2 SYDVKM. The CDR3 runs to 15 residues.